The rows below give T cell receptor beta chains drawn from one sample of a study of blood T cell repertoires in COVID-19. TCRdb's table, derived via immunoSEQ multiplex PCR, lists solely in-frame clones and lacks some. The profile shows about 150,000 clones, roughly nine tenths of them singletons. Sequencing was carried out using peripheral blood. The receptors here all came from a woman aged 70-85 years with acute or convalescent COVID-19. Each CDR3 is given with its conserved first and last residue. Each record gives: clone size, J gene, D gene, V gene, CDR3 protein, CDR3 DNA. The D gene is left open where the match is weak. Size values are once, few and many counts, or a class for expanded clones, and some rows have none.

NA	TRBJ2-3	NA	TRBV2	CASSEERTNTQYF	TGTGCCAGCAGTGAAGAGCGGACGAATACGCAGTATTTT
NA	TRBJ1-3	NA	TRBV3-1/TRBV3-2	CASSHNPGDSGNTIYF	TGTGCCAGCAGCCACAACCCCGGGGACTCTGGAAACACCATATATTTT
NA	TRBJ1-5	NA	TRBV19	CASRPGHLNQPQHF	TGTGCCAGTAGGCCGGGACACCTCAATCAGCCCCAGCATTTT
NA	TRBJ1-1	NA	TRBV7-6	CASSLKSEMNTEAFF	TGTGCCAGCAGCTTAAAATCAGAAATGAACACTGAAGCTTTCTTT
NA	TRBJ2-1	TRBD2	TRBV6-2/TRBV6-3	CASSYQSGGPRGDNEQFF	TGTGCCAGCAGTTACCAGAGCGGGGGGCCTCGAGGGGACAATGAGCAGTTCTTC
NA	TRBJ1-2	TRBD1	TRBV7-9	CASSPSRQGHPNYGYTF	TGTGCCAGCAGCCCATCGCGACAGGGCCATCCGAACTATGGCTACACCTTC
NA	TRBJ1-2	NA	TRBV3-1/TRBV3-2	CASAQGTGGPYGYTF	TGTGCCAGCGCCCAGGGGACCGGAGGACCCTATGGCTACACCTTC
NA	TRBJ2-2	NA	TRBV2	CASSEVVGFTGELFF	TGTGCCAGCAGTGAAGTAGTCGGTTTCACCGGGGAGCTGTTTTTT
NA	TRBJ2-3	TRBD2	TRBV6-2/TRBV6-3	CASSRRLAGTDTQYF	TGTGCCAGCAGCCGACGACTAGCGGGCACAGATACGCAGTATTTT
NA	TRBJ1-1	TRBD1	TRBV13	CASSYNRGLNTEAFF	TGTGCCAGCAGCTATAACAGGGGGTTGAACACTGAAGCTTTCTTT
NA	TRBJ2-3	NA	TRBV6-6	CAYGLGGTDTQYF	TGTGCCTATGGTCTGGGAGGCACAGATACGCAGTATTTT
NA	TRBJ1-4	NA	TRBV18	CASSAGQNEKLFF	TGTGCCAGCTCAGCAGGACAGAATGAAAAACTGTTTTTT
NA	TRBJ2-5	TRBD1	TRBV5-1	CASSPDRGSGETQYF	TGCGCCAGCAGCCCGGACAGGGGTTCGGGAGAGACCCAGTACTTC
NA	TRBJ1-1	NA	TRBV24-1	CATSRGTEAFF	TGTGCCACCAGTCGAGGCACTGAAGCTTTCTTT
NA	TRBJ1-2	TRBD1	TRBV12-3/TRBV12-4	CASRGTGDYGYTF	TGTGCCAGCAGGGGAACAGGGGACTATGGCTACACCTTC
NA	TRBJ2-5	TRBD2	TRBV28	CASSPPSGGRGTQYF	TGTGCCAGCAGTCCTCCTAGCGGGGGACGAGGGACCCAGTACTTC
NA	TRBJ2-5	TRBD2	TRBV7-2	CASSLGGSGQYF	TGTGCCAGCAGCTTGGGCGGGAGCGGCCAGTACTTC
NA	TRBJ1-2	TRBD1	TRBV6-4	CASSAEGQGVYGYTF	TGTGCCAGCAGTGCCGAAGGACAGGGAGTATATGGCTACACCTTC
NA	TRBJ2-1	NA	TRBV28	CASSLGGQPLYNEQFF	TGTGCCAGCAGTTTGGGGGGACAGCCTCTTTACAATGAGCAGTTCTTC
NA	TRBJ1-6	NA	TRBV27	CASSFEMNSPLHF	TGTGCCAGCAGTTTCGAGATGAACTCACCCCTCCACTTT
NA	TRBJ2-3	NA	TRBV7-2	CASSPRVGASLSTDTQYF	TGTGCCAGCAGCCCACGGGTGGGGGCTAGCCTCAGCACAGATACGCAGTATTTT
NA	TRBJ2-2	TRBD1	TRBV7-8	CASSSGQGSTGELFF	TGTGCCAGCAGCTCGGGACAGGGGAGCACCGGGGAGCTGTTTTTT
NA	TRBJ1-1	NA	TRBV7-2	CASSQGSNTEAFF	TGTGCCAGCAGCCAGGGTTCGAACACTGAAGCTTTCTTT
NA	TRBJ1-4	NA	TRBV7-9	CASSLDRRGEKLFF	TGTGCCAGCAGCTTAGACAGGCGGGGAGAAAAACTGTTTTTT
NA	TRBJ2-7	NA	TRBV18	CASSADSGGNEQYF	TGTGCCAGCTCCGCAGACTCAGGGGGGAACGAGCAGTACTTC
NA	TRBJ2-2	TRBD1	TRBV7-7	CASSLDRGGGTGELFF	TGTGCTAGCAGCTTAGACAGGGGCGGTGGGACCGGGGAGCTGTTTTTT
NA	TRBJ2-3	NA	TRBV21-1	CASSKVPPLAGIGFSTDTQYF	TGTGCCAGCAGCAAAGTACCTCCCCTAGCGGGGATTGGGTTTAGCACAGATACGCAGTATTTT
NA	TRBJ2-1	TRBD1	TRBV2	CASRGQGAGNEQFF	TGTGCCAGCAGAGGACAGGGGGCGGGCAATGAGCAGTTCTTC
few	TRBJ2-3	NA	TRBV4-1	CASSQDPRTTDTQYF	TGCGCCAGCAGCCAAGATCCTAGAACTACAGATACGCAGTATTTT
NA	TRBJ2-1	TRBD2	TRBV4-3	CASSQAGTSRNEQFF	TGCGCCAGCAGCCAGGCCGGGACTAGCAGAAATGAGCAGTTCTTC
NA	TRBJ1-6	NA	TRBV18	CASSPSRTDSPLHF	TGTGCCAGCTCACCATCCCGGACAGATTCACCCCTCCACTTT
NA	TRBJ1-1	NA	TRBV11-1	CASSFAEGRGEAFF	TGTGCCAGCAGCTTTGCGGAGGGGCGGGGTGAAGCTTTCTTT
once	TRBJ1-1	TRBD1	TRBV10-3	CAIRPGQGDFEAFF	TGTGCCATCAGGCCGGGACAGGGTGATTTTGAAGCTTTCTTT
NA	TRBJ2-1	NA	TRBV4-3	CASSQGGSSYNEQFF	TGCGCCAGCAGCCAAGGAGGTAGCTCCTACAATGAGCAGTTCTTC
once	TRBJ2-2	TRBD2	TRBV4-2	CASSQDLPAGGQGGELFF	TGTGCCAGCAGCCAAGATCTGCCAGCGGGGGGCCAGGGCGGGGAGCTGTTTTTT
once	TRBJ2-1	TRBD2	TRBV3-1/TRBV3-2	CASSQAFGLAGGRRNEQFF	TGTGCCAGCAGCCAAGCTTTCGGACTAGCGGGGGGCCGGAGGAATGAGCAGTTCTTC
NA	TRBJ2-7	NA	TRBV2	CASSDFISGVEQYF	TGTGCCAGCAGTGACTTTATTTCGGGGGTCGAGCAGTACTTC
NA	TRBJ1-6	NA	TRBV28	CASSLPPKISSYNSPLHF	TGTGCCAGCAGTTTACCTCCCAAAATCAGCTCCTATAATTCACCCCTCCACTTT
NA	TRBJ1-6	NA	TRBV12-1	CASSDQGHRTGCNSPLHF	TGTGCCAGCAGCGACCAAGGGCACCGGACAGGGTGTAATTCACCCCTCCACTTT
NA	TRBJ1-6	NA	TRBV5-1	CASSLVGNSPLHF	TGCGCCAGCAGCTTGGTCGGGAATTCACCCCTCCACTTT
NA	TRBJ1-3	NA	TRBV15	CATSRGQARSSGNTIYF	TGTGCCACCAGCAGAGGACAGGCCCGGAGCTCTGGAAACACCATATATTTT
NA	TRBJ2-2	TRBD1	TRBV12-5	CASGRDRTNGELFF	TGTGCTAGTGGAAGGGACAGGACCAACGGGGAGCTGTTTTTT
NA	TRBJ2-2	NA	TRBV18	CASSPSGELFF	TGTGCCAGCTCACCGAGCGGGGAGCTGTTTTTT
once	TRBJ1-5	NA	TRBV28	CASRSVPGNQPQHF	TGTGCCAGCAGGTCAGTCCCGGGAAATCAGCCCCAGCATTTT
NA	TRBJ2-5	NA	TRBV15	CATSRDTYQETQYF	TGTGCCACCAGCAGGGACACCTACCAAGAGACCCAGTACTTC
NA	TRBJ2-1	TRBD2	TRBV5-1	CASSHTSGVNNEQFF	TGCGCCAGCAGCCACACTAGCGGGGTTAACAATGAGCAGTTCTTC
NA	TRBJ1-1	TRBD1	TRBV19	CASSIAGTGKTEAFF	TGTGCCAGTAGTATCGCCGGGACAGGGAAAACTGAAGCTTTCTTT
once	TRBJ2-3	TRBD1	TRBV27	CASSMTGSRTDTQYF	TGTGCCAGCAGCATGACAGGGTCCCGCACAGATACGCAGTATTTT
NA	TRBJ1-2	NA	TRBV15	CATSRDGNRDNYGYTF	TGTGCCACCAGCAGAGACGGGAACAGGGACAACTATGGCTACACCTTC
NA	TRBJ2-1	TRBD2	TRBV2	CASSASLTGGLGEQFF	TGTGCCAGCAGCGCCTCCCTAACGGGGGGGCTCGGTGAGCAGTTCTTC
NA	TRBJ2-1	TRBD2	TRBV28	CASSLLGVAGPKEQFF	TGTGCCAGCAGTTTGTTGGGGGTAGCGGGGCCCAAAGAGCAGTTCTTC
NA	TRBJ1-2	TRBD1	TRBV19	CASTPRGPGQYGYTF	TGTGCCAGTACCCCGAGGGGACCGGGACAGTATGGCTACACCTTC
once	TRBJ1-1	TRBD1	TRBV14	CASSHLTGAKAFF	TGTGCCAGCAGCCACCTGACAGGGGCGAAAGCTTTCTTT
NA	TRBJ1-1	NA	TRBV5-1	CASSLAGENTEAFF	TGCGCCAGCAGCTTGGCGGGAGAGAACACTGAAGCTTTCTTT
NA	TRBJ2-7	TRBD1	TRBV27	CASSLGTVSYEQYF	TGTGCCAGCAGTTTGGGGACAGTCTCCTACGAGCAGTACTTC
NA	TRBJ2-3	TRBD2	TRBV5-8	CASNQRGGLNTQYF	TGTGCCAGCAATCAGCGGGGGGGCCTTAATACGCAGTATTTT
NA	TRBJ1-1	NA	TRBV12-3/TRBV12-4	CASSLVGAVEAFF	TGTGCCAGCAGTTTAGTGGGGGCCGTTGAAGCTTTCTTT
NA	TRBJ1-1	TRBD1	TRBV6-9	CASSRRTGGTEAFF	TGTGCCAGCAGCCGCCGGACAGGCGGGACTGAAGCTTTCTTT
NA	TRBJ2-1	NA	TRBV7-6	CASSLESAAAYNEQFF	TGTGCCAGCAGCCTGGAGTCGGCGGCCGCCTACAATGAGCAGTTCTTC